This T cell receptor beta chain was sequenced for a study of breast tumors, draining lymph nodes, adjacent tissues. Ten or more counts support this clonotype. Axillary draining lymph nodes of breast cancer patients supplied the node samples. The germline gives CDR1 SQVTM, CDR2 ANQGSEA. The CDR3 length is 17 residues. V lost 4 bases, J lost 1 base, and 12 bases stayed unmatched. TCRdb analysed the multiplex PCR reads with MiXCR anew, one entry per CDR3 protein. The table records 200,000 or so distinct CDR3 sequences, approximately 33% of them present only once. The TCR was taken from a female donor with breast cancer. Some clones in this sample may be carry-over from other donors' samples. The chain employs TRBV29-1 and TRBJ2-2, with 7 bases lining up with TRBD1. What was sequenced was axillary lymph node tissue. CDR3 region: CSVGPNRGTLNTGELFF. CDR3 DNA sequence: TGCAGCGTTGGTCCCAACAGGGGAACCTTGAACACCGGGGAGCTGTTTTTT.